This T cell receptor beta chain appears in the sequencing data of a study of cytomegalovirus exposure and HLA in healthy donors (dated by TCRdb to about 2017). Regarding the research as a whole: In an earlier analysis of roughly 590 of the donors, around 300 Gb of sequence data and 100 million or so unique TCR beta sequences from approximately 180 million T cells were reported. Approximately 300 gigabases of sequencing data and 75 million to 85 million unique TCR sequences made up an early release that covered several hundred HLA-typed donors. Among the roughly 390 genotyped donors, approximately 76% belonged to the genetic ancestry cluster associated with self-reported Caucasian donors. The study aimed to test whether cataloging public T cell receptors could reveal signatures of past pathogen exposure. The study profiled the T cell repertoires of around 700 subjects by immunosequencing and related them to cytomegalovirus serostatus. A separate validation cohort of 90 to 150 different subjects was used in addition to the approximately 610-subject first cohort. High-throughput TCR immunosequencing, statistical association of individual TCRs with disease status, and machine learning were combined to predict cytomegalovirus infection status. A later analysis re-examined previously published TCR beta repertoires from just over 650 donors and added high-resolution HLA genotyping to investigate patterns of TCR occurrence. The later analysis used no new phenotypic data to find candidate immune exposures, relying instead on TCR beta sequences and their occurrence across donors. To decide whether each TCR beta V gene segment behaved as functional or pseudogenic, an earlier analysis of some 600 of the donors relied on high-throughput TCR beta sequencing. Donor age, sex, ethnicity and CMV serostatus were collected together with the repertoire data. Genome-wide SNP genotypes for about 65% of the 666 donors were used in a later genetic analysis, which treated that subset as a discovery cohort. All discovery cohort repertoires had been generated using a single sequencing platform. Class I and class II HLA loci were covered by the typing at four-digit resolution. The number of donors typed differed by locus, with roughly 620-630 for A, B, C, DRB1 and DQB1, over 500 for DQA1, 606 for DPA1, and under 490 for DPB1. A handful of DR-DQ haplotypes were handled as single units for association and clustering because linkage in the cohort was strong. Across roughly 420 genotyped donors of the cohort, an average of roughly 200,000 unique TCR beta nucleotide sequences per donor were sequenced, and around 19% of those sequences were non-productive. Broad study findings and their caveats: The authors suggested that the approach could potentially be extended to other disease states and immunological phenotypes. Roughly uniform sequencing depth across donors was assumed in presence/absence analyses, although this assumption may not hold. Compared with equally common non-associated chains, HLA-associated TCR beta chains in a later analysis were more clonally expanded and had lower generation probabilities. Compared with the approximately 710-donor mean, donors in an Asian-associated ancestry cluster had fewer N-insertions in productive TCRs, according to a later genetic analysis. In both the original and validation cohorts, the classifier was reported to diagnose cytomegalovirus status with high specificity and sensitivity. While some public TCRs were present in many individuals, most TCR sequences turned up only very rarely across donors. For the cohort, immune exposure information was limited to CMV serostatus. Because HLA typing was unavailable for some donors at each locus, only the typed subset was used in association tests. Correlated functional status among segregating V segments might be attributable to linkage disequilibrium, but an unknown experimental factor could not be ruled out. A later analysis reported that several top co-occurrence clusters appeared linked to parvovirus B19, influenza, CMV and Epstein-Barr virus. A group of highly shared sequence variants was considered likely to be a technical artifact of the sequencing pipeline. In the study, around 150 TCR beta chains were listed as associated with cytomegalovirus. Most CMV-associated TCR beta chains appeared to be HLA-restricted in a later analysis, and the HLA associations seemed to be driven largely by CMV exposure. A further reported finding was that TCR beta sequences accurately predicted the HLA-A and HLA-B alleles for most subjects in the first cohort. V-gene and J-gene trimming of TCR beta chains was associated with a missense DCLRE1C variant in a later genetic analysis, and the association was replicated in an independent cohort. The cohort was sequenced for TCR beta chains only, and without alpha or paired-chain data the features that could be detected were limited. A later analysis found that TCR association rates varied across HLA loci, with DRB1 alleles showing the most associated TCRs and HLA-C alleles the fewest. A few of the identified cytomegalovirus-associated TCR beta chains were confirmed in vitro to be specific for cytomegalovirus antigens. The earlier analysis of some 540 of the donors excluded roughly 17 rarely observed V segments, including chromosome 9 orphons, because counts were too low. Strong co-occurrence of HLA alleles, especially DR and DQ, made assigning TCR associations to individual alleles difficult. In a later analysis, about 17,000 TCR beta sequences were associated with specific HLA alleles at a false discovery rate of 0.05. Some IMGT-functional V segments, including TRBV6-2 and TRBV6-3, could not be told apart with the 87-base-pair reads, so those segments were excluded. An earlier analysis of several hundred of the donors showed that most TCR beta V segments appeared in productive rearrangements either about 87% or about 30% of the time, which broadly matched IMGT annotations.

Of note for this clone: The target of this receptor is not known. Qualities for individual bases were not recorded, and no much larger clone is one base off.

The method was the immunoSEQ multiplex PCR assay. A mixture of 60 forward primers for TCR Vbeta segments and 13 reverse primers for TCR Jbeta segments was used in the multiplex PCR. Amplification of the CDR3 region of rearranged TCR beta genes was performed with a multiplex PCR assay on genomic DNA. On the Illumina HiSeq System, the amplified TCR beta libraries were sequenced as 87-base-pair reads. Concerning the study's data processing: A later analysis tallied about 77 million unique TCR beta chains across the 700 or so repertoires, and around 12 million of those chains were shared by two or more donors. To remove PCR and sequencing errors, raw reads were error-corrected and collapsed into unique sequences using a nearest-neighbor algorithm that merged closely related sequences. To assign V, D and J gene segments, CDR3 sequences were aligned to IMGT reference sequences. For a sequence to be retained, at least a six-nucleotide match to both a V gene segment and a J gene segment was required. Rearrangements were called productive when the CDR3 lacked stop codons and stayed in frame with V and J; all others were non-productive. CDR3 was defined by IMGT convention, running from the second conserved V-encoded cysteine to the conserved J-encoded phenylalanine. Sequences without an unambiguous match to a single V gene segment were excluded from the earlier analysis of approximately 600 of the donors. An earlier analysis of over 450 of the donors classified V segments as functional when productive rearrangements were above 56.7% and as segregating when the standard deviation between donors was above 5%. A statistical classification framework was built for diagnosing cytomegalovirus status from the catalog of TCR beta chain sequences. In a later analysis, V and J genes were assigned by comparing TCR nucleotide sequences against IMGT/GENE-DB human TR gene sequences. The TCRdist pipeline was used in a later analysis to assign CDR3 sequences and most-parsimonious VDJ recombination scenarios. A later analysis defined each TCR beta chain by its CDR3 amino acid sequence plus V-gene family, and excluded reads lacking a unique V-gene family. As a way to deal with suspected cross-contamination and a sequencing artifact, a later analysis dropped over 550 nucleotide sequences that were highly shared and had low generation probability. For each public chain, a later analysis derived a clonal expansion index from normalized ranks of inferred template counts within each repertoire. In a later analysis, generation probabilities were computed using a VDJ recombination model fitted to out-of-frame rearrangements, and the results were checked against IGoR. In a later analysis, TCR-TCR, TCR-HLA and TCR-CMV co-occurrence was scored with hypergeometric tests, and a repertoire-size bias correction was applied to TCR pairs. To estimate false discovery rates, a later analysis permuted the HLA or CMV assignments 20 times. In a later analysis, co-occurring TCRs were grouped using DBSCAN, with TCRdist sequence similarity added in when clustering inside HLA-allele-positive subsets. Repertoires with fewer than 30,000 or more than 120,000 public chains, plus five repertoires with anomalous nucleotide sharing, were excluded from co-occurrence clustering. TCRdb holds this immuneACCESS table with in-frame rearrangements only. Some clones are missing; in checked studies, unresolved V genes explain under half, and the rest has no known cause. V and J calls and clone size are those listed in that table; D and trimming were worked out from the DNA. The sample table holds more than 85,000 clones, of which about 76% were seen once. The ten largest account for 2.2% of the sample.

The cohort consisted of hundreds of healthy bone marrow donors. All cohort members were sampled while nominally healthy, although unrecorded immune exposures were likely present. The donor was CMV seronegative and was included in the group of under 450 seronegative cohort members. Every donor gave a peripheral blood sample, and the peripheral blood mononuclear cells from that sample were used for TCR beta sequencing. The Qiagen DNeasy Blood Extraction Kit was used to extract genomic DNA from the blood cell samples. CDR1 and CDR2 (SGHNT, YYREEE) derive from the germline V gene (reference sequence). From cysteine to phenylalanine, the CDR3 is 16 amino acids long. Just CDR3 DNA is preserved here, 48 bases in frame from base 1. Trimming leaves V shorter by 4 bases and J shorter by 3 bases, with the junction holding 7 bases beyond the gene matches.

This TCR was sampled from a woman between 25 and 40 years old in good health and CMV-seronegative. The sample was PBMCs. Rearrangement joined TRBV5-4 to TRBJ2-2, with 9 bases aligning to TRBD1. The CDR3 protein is CASSMNRGLYTGELFF. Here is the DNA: TGTGCCAGCAGCATGAACAGGGGGCTGTACACCGGGGAGCTGTTTTTT.